This T cell receptor (beta chain) was documented in a study of patients and donors after allogeneic stem cell transplantation (dated by TCRdb to between 2020 and 2021). The library was obtained by RT-PCR. For sequencing, a NextSeq 550 was employed. TCRdb passed the public sequencing reads through fastp at Q25 and MiXCR, retaining productive beta sequences. Records with the same CDR3 protein are collapsed into one entry carrying the most frequent genes and DNA. The sample table lists about a million distinct CDR3 sequences, roughly 18% of them with a count of one. Jointly, the top ten make up around 5.5% of the sample. This clonotype was seen at least ten times. No cognate antigen has been identified for it. Base qualities are not provided; no much larger clone lies one nucleotide away. Sequenced material: blood, either unsorted or a sorted T cell fraction (not recorded which). The receptor's source is a human donor who was either an allogeneic HSCT recipient or a stem cell or donor lymphocyte infusion donor (not recorded which). It is not recorded whose cells these are; they may come from a transplant donor.

The CDR3 amino acid sequence is: CASSLVRDQRVPDTQYF. The nucleotide sequence is TGTGCCAGCAGCTTGGTGCGCGATCAAAGAGTCCCAGATACGCAGTATTTT. The rearranged chain carries TRBV7-9 and TRBJ2-3; the D gene lacks a confident call. Taken from cysteine to phenylalanine, the CDR3 has 17 residues. Just the 51-base CDR3 DNA is kept, in frame starting at base 1. V loses 3 bases of germline sequence and J loses 4 bases, and the interval between the two ends is 20 bases. CDR1 and CDR2, looked up from the germline V gene (reference sequence), are SEHNR and FQNEAQ. The CDR3 plus the reference TRBV7-9 and TRBJ2-3 genes for the other parts give the full variable domain: DTGVSQNPRHKITKRGQNVTFRCDPISEHNRLYWYRQTLGQGPEFLTYFQNEAQLEKSRLLSDRFSAERPKGSFSTLEIQRTEQGDSAMYLCASSLVRDQRVPDTQYFGPGTRLTVL.